What follows describes a single T cell receptor beta chain. This sample is drawn from a study of blood T cell repertoires in COVID-19. Study summary: T cells, B-cell-depleted T cells, or PBMCs supplied cDNA or gDNA.

In the original workflow: Cell counts per sample came from amplifying reference gene primers. TCRdb's copy holds only in-frame clones and misses some; the assay was immunoSEQ multiplex PCR. V and J calls and clone size are those listed in that table; D and trimming were worked out from the DNA. The sample lists roughly 700,000 clones, 70% to 90% occurring once. The J segment lost 6 bases and the V segment lost 3 bases, leaving 14 bases of the junction unmatched. The CDR3 loop spans 16 amino acids. Germline V gene sequence: CDR1 SGHDT, CDR2 YYEEEE. This TCR derives from a woman younger than 30 with acute or convalescent COVID-19. This sequence joins TRBV5-6 and TRBJ2-7; 8 nucleotides line up with TRBD1. The sequenced sample consisted of peripheral blood. The CDR3 is CASSWDRNSGLGEQYF. The CDR3 bases are TGTGCCAGCAGCTGGGACAGGAATTCTGGATTAGGCGAGCAGTACTTC.